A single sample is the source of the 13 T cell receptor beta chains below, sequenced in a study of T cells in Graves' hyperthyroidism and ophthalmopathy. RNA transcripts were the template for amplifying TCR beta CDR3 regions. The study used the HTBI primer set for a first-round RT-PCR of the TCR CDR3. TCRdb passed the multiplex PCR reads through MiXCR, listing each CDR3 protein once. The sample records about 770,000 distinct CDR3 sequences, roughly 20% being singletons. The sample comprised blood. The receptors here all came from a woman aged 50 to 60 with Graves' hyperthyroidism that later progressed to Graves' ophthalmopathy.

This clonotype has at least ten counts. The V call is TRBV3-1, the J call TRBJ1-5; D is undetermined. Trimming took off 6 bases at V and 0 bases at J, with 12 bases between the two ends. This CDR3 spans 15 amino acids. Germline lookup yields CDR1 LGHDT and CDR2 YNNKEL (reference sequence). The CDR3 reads CASSPGSTSNQPQHF. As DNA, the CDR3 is TGTGCCAGCAGTCCGGGATCCACTAGCAATCAGCCCCAGCATTTT.

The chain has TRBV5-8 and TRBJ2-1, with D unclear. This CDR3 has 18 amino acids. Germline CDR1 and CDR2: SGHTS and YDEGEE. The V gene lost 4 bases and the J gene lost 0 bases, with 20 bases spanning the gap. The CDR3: CASSPAIETSSSYNEQFF. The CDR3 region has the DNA TGTGCCAGCAGCCCAGCAATAGAGACTTCAAGCTCCTACAATGAGCAGTTCTTC.

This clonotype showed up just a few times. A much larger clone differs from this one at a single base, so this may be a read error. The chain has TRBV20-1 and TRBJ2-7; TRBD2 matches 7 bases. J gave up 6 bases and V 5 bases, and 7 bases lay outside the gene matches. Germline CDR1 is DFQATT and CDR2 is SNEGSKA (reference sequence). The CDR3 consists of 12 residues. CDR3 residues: CSASGTIVEQYF. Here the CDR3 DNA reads TGCAGTGCTTCCGGGACTATCGTCGAGCAGTACTTC.

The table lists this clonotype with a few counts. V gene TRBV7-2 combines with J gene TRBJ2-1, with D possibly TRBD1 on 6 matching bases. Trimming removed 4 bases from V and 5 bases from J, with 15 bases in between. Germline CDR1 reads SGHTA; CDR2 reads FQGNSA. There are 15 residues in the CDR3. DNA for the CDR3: TGTGCCAGCAGCTCTCGGACAGCTTCACACAATGAGCAGTTCTTC. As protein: CASSSRTASHNEQFF.

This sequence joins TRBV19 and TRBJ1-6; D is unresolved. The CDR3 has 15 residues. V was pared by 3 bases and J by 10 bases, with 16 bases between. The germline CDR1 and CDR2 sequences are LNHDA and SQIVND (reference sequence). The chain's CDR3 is CASSIQEGGGSPLHF. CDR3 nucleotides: TGTGCCAGTAGTATTCAGGAGGGTGGAGGGTCACCCCTCCACTTT. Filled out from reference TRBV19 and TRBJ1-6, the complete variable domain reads DGGITQSPKYLFRKEGQNVTLSCEQNLNHDAMYWYRQDPGQGLRLIYYSQIVNDFQKGDIAEGYSVSREKKESFPLTVTSAQKNPTAFYLCASSIQEGGGSPLHFGNGTRLTVT.

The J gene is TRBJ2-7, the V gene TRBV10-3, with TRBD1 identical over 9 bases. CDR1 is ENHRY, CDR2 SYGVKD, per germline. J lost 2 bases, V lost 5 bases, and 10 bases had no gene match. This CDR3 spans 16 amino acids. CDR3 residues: CAISPRVDRGTYEQYF. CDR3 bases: TGTGCCATCAGTCCTCGAGTGGACAGGGGTACCTACGAGCAGTACTTC.

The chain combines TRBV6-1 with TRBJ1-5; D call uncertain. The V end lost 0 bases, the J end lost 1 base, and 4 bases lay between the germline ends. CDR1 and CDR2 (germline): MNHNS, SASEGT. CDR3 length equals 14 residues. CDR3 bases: TGTGCCAGCAGTGAAGCGGAAAGCAATCAGCCCCAGCATTTT. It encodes CASSEAESNQPQHF.

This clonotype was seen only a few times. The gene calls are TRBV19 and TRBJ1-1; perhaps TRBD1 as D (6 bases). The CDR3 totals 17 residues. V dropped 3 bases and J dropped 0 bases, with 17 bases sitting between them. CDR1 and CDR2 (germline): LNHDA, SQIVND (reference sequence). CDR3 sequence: CASSIPRQATMNTEAFF. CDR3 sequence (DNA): TGTGCCAGTAGTATCCCCAGACAGGCAACTATGAACACTGAAGCTTTCTTT.

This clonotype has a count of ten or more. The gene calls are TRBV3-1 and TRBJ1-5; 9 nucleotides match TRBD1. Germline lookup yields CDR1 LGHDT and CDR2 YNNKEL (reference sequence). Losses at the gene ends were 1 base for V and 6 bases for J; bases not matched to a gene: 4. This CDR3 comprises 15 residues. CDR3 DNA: TGTGCCAGCAGCCAAGCGGGACAGGGAGTTCAGCCCCAGCATTTT. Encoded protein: CASSQAGQGVQPQHF.

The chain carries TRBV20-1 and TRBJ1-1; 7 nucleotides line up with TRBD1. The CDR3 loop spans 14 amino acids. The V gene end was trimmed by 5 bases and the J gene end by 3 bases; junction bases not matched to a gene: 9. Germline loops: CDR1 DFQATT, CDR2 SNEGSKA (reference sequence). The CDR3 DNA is TGCAGTGCTGACCATGACAGGGCCCACACTGAAGCTTTCTTT. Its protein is CSADHDRAHTEAFF.

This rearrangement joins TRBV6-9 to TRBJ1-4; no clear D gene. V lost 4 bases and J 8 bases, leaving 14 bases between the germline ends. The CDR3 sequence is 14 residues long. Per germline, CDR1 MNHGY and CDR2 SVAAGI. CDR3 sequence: CASSLQRAGEKLFF. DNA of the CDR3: TGTGCCAGCAGTTTACAGCGGGCTGGGGAAAAACTGTTTTTT.

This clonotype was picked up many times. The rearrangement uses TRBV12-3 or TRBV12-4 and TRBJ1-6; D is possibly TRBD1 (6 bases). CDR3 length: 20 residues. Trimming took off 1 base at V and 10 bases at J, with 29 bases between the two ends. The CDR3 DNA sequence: TGTGCCAGCAGTTTAGGAGGTATTGTGGGGGGCCGCGGGAATCGCTCACCCCTCCACTTT. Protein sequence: CASSLGGIVGGRGNRSPLHF.

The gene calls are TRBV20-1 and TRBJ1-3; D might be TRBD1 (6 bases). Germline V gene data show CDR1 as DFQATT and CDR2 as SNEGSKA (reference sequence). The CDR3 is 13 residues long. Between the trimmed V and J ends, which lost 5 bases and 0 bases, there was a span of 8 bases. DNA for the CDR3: TGCAGTGCTGGGACACACTCTGGAAACACCATATATTTT. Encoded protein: CSAGTHSGNTIYF.